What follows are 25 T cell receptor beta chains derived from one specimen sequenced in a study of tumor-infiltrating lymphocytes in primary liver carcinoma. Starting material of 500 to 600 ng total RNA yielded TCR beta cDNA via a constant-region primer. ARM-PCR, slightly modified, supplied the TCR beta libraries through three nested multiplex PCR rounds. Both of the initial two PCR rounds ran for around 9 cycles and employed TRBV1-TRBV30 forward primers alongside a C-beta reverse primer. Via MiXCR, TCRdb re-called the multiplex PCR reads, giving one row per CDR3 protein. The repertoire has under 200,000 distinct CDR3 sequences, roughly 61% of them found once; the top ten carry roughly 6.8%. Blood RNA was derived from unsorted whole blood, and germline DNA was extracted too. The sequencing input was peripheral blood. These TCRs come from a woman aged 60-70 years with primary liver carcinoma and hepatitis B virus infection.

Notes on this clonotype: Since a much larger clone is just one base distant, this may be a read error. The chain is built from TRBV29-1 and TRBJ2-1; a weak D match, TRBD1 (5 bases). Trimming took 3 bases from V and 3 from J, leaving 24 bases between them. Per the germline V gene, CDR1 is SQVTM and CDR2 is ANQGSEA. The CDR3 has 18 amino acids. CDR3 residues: CSVEIGASIRPHYNEQFF. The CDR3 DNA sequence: TGCAGCGTTGAGATAGGGGCGAGTATCAGACCACACTACAATGAGCAGTTCTTC.

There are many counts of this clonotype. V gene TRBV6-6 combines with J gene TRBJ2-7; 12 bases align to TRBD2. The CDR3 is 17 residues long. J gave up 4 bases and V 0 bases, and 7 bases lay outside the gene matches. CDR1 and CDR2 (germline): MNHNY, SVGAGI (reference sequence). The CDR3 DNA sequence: TGTGCCAGCAGTTACTCCTCACTAGCGGGAGGAAGATACGAGCAGTACTTC. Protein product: CASSYSSLAGGRYEQYF.

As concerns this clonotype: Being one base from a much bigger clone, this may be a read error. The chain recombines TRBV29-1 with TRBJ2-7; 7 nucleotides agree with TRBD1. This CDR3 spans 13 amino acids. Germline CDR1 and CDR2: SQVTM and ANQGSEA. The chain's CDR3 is CSVAPTGLHEHYF. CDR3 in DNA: TGCAGCGTTGCCCCGACAGGGCTCCACGAGCACTACTTC.

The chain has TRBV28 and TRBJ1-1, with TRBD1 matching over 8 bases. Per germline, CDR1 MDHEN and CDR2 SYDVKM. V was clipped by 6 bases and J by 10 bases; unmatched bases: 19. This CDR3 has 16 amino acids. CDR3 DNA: TGTGCCAGCAGCCCTCACGGACAGGGTAGGTTAGCGAGAGCTTTCTTT. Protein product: CASSPHGQGRLARAFF.

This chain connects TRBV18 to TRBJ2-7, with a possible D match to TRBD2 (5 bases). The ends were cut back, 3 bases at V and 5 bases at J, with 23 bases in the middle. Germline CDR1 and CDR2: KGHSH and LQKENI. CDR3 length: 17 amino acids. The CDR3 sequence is CASSPRAAGSGADEQYF. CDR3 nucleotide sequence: TGTGCCAGCTCACCGCGGGCTGCCGGATCGGGTGCCGACGAGCAGTACTTC.

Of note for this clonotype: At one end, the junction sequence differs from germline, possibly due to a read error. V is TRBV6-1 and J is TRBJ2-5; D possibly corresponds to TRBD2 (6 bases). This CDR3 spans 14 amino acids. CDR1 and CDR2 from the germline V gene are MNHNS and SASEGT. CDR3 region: CASRRDLNQETRYF. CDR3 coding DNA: TGTGCCAGTAGGCGGGACCTGAACCAAGAGACCCGGTACTTC.

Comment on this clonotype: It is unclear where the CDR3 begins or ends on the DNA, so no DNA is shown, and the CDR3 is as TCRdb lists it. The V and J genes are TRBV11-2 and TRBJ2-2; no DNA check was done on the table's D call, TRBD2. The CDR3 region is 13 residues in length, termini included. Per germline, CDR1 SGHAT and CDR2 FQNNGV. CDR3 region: CASSFGRPGSCFF.

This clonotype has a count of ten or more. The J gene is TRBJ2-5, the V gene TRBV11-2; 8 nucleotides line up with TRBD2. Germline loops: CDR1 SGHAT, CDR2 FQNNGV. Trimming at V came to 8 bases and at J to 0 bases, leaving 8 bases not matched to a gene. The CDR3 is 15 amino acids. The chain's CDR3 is CASGRGGWYQETQYF. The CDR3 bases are TGTGCCAGCGGACGGGGGGGGTGGTACCAAGAGACCCAGTACTTC.

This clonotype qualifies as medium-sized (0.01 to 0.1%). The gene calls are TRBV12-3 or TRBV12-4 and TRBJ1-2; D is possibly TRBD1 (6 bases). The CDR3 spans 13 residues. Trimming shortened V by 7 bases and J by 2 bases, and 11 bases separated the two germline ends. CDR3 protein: CASTTDRNYGYTF. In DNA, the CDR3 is TGTGCCAGCACTACTGACAGGAACTATGGCTACACCTTC.

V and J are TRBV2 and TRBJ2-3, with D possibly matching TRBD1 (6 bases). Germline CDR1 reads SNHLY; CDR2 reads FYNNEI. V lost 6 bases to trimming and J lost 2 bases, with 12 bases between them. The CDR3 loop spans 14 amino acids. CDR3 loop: CASRGDTHTDTQYF. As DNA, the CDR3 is TGTGCCAGCAGGGGGGACACTCACACAGATACGCAGTATTTT.

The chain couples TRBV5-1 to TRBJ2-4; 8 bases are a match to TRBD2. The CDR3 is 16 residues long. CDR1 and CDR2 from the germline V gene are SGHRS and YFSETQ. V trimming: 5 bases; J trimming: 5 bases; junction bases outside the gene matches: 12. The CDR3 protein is CASSLAGSTLQNIQYF. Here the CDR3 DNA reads TGCGCCAGCAGTCTAGCGGGTTCGACCCTCCAAAACATTCAGTACTTC. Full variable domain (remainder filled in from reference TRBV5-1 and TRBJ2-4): KAGVTQTPRYLIKTRGQQVTLSCSPISGHRSVSWYQQTPGQGLQFLFEYFSETQRNKGNFPGRFSGRQFSNSRSEMNVSTLELGDSALYLCASSLAGSTLQNIQYFGAGTRLSVL.

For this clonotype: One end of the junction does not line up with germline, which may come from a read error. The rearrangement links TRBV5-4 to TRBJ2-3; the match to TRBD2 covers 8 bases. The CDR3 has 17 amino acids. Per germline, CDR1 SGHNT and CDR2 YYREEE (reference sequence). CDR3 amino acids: CANSLVGSGKSADTQYF. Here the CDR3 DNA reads TGTGCCAACAGCTTGGTGGGTAGCGGGAAGTCCGCAGATACGCAGTATTTT.

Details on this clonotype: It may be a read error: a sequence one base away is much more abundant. The CDR3 region has the DNA TGTGCCAGCAGGTACCCAGGGGGCGCGATTGAGCAGTTCTTC. As protein: CASRYPGGAIEQFF. V is TRBV6-6 and J is TRBJ2-1; 8 nucleotides line up with TRBD1. V was clipped by 6 bases and J by 9 bases; unmatched bases: 10. The CDR3 covers 14 residues. Per germline, CDR1 MNHNY and CDR2 SVGAGI (reference sequence).

CDR3 sequence reads: CASSANRGPMNTEAFF. The CDR3 coding sequence is TGTGCCAGCAGCGCCAACAGGGGTCCGATGAACACTGAAGCTTTCTTT. The rearrangement joins TRBV7-9 to TRBJ1-1; TRBD1 matches 7 bases. The CDR3 extends over 16 amino acids. V shed 5 bases and J 0 bases; nucleotides not matched to a gene: 9. CDR1 and CDR2 from the germline V gene are SEHNR and FQNEAQ (reference sequence).

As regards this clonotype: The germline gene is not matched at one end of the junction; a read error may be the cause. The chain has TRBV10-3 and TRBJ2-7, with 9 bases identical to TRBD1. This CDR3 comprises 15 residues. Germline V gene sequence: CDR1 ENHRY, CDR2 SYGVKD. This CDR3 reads CAINPGGTGNHEQYF. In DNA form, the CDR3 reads TGTGCCATTAACCCTGGGGGGACAGGGAACCACGAGCAGTATTTC.

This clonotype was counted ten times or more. The CDR3 DNA sequence: TGTGCCAGCAGCTTTTGTAACAGGTGCTGGGAGACCCAGTACTTC. Encoded protein: CASSFCNRCWETQYF. The V gene is TRBV7-8, the J gene TRBJ2-5; TRBD1 is a possible D gene (5 bases). V lost 3 bases, J lost 5 bases, and 16 bases lay in between. CDR1 SGHVS and CDR2 FQNEAQ come from the germline V gene. The CDR3 sequence is 15 residues long.

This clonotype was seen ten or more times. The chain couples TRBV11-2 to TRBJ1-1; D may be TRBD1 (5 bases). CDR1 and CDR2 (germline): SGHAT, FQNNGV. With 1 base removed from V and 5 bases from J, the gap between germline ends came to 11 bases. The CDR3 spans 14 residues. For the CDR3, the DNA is TGTGCCAGCAGCTTAGGTGGGGGTGGAACTGAAGCTTTCTTT. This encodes CASSLGGGGTEAFF. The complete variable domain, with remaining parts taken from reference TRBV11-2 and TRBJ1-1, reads EAGVAQSPRYKIIEKRQSVAFWCNPISGHATLYWYQQILGQGPKLLIQFQNNGVVDDSQLPKDRFSAERLKGVDSTLKIQPAKLEDSAVYLCASSLGGGGTEAFFGQGTRLTVV.

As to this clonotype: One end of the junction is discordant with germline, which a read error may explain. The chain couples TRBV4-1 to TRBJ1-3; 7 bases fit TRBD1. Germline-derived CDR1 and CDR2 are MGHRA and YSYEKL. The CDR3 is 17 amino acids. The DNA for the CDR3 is TGCGCCAACAGCCACTTCAGGGGGTCCCGACCTGGAAACACCATATATTTT. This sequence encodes CANSHFRGSRPGNTIYF.

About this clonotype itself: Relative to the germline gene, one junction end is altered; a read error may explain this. CDR3 amino acids: CASSPTAVSTYTQYF. CDR3 bases: TGTGCCAGCAGCCCGACGGCGGTATCCACATATACGCAGTATTTT. The rearrangement links TRBV7-3 to TRBJ2-3; D is unresolved. CDR3 size: 15 residues. In germline, CDR1 is SGHTA, CDR2 FQGTGA.

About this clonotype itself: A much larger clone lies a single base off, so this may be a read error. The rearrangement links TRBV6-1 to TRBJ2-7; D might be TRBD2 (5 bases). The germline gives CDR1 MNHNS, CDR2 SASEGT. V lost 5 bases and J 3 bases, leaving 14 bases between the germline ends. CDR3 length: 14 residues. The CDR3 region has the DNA TGTGCCAGCAGTTATGTGCGGGCGGACTACGAGCAGTACTTC. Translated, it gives CASSYVRADYEQYF.

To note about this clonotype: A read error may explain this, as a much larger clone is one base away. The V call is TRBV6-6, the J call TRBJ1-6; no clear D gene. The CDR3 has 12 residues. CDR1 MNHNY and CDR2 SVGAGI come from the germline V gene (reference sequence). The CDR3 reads CASSYVNSPPHF. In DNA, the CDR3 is TGTGCCAGCAGTTACGTTAATTCACCCCCCCACTTT.

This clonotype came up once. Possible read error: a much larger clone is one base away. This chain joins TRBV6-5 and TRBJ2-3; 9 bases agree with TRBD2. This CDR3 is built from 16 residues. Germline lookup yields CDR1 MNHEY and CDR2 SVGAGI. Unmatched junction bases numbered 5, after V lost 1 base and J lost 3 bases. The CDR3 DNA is TGTGCCAGCAGTTACTTGGCTAGCGGGAAGACAGATACGCAGTATTTT. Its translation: CASSYLASGKTDTQYF.

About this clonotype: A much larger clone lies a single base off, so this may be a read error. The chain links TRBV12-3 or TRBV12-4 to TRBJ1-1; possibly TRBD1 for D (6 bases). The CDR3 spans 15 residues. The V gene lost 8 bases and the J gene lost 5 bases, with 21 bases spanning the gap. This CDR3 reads CASCRIRGSRTEAFF. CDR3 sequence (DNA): TGTGCCAGCTGTCGAATCAGGGGTAGTAGGACTGAAGCTTTCTTT.

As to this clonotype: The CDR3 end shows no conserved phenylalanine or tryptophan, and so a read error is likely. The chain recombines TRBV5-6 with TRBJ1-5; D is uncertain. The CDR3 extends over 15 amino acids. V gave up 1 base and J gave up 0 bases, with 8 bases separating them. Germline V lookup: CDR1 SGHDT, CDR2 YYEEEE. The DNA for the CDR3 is TGTGCCAGCAGCTTGATGGCTTATAGCAATCAGCCCCAGCATTAT. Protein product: CASSLMAYSNQPQHY.

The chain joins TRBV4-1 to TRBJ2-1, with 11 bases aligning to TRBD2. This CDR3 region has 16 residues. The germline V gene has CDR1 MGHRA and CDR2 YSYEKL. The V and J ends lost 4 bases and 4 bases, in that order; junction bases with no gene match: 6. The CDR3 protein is CASSPLLAGEYNEQFF. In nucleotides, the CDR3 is TGCGCCAGCAGCCCGTTACTAGCGGGAGAGTACAATGAGCAGTTCTTC.